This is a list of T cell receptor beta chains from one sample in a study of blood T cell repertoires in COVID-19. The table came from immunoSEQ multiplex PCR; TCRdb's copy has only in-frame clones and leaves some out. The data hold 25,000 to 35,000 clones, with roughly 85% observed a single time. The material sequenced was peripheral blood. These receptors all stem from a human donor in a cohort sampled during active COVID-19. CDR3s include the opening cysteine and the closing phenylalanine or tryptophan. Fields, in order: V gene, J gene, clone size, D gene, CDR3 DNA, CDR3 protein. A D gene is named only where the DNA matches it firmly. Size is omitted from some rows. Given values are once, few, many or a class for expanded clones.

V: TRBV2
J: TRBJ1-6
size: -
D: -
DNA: TGTGCCAGCAGTGCGAGCCTAGAGATTACCCTCCACTTT
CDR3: CASSASLEITLHF

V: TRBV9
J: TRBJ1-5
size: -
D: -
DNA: TGTGCCAGCAGCGTATCCTCAGACATCAATCAGCCCCAGCATTTT
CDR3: CASSVSSDINQPQHF

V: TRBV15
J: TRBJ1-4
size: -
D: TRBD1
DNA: TGTGCCACCAGCAGAGTCGGGACAGGGAATGAAAAACTGTTTTTT
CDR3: CATSRVGTGNEKLFF

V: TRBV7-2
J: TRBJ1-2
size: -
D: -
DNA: TGTGCCAGCAGCCCCCGTCCGGGTAACTATGGCTACACCTTC
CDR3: CASSPRPGNYGYTF

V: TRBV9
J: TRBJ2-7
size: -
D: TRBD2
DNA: TGTGCCAGCAGCTCCGGGGGGAGCTCCTACGAGCAGTACTTC
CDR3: CASSSGGSSYEQYF

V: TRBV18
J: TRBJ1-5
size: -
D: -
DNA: TGTGCCAGCTCACCCAGTAATCAGCCCCAGCATTTT
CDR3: CASSPSNQPQHF

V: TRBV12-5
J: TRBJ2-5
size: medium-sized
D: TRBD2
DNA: TGTGCTAGTGGCCCTTCCCTATTTGGAGGGGCGGGAGGGACCCAGTACTTC
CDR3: CASGPSLFGGAGGTQYF

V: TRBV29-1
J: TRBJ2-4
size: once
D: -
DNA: TGCAGCGTCACAGGGAGTCTTACCAAAAACATTCAGTACTTC
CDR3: CSVTGSLTKNIQYF

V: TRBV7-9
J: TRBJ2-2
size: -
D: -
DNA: TGTGCCAGCGGGGCGGAGAACACCGGGGAGCTGTTTTTT
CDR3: CASGAENTGELFF

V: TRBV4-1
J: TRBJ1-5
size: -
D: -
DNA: TGCGCCAGCAGCCAAGACCCCCTTAGGGGGTCGGGCAATCAGCCCCAGCATTTT
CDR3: CASSQDPLRGSGNQPQHF

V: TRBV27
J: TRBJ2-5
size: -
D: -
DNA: TGTGCCAGCAGTGCAGGGTGGGAGACCCAGTACTTC
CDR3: CASSAGWETQYF

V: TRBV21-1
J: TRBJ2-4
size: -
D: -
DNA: TGTGCCAGCAGCAAAGGGGACAGGGAACTAGCGGGGATCCTAGCCAAAAACATTCAGTACTTC
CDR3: CASSKGDRELAGILAKNIQYF

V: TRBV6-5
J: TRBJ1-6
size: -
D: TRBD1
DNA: TGTGCCAGCAGTTCTACAGGGGATAATGATAATTCACCCCTCCACTTT
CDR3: CASSSTGDNDNSPLHF

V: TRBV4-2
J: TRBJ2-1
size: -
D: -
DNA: TGTGCCAGCAGCCAAGAGAAGCTGAGCTCCTACAATGAGCAGTTCTTC
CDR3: CASSQEKLSSYNEQFF

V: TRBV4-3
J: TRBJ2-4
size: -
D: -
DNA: TGCGCCAGCAGCCAAGAGGGCGGGGCCAAAAACATTCAGTACTTC
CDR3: CASSQEGGAKNIQYF

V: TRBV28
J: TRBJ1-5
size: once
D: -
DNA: TGTGCCAGCAGTCTCGGGAACCAGCCCCAGCATTTT
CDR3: CASSLGNQPQHF

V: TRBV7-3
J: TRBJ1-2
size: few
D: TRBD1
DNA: TGTGCCAGCAGCTTAACAAGGACAGGGAACTATGGCTACACCTTC
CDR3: CASSLTRTGNYGYTF

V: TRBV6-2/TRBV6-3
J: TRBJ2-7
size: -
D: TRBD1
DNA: TGTGCCAGCAGTTACTCGACAGGGGAAGAGCAGTACTTC
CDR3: CASSYSTGEEQYF

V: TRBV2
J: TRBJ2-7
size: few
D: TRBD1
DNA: TGTGCCAGCGGGGAGACAGGGGCCTACGAGCAGTACTTC
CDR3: CASGETGAYEQYF